Listed here is a single T cell receptor beta chain. No antigen is known for it. The junction departs from germline at one end; a sequencing error may be responsible. This entry comes from a study of blood T cells in healthy people across ages. Study-wide findings and caveats: TCR beta diversity, measured per million T cells, fell in a roughly linear way with age. Expanded clonotype shifts may have been confounded, as the donors had an unknown CMV status.

A second 7 to 11 cycle PCR used barcoded and J-beta primers. MiXCR, applied by TCRdb to the 5' RACE reads, yields one record per CDR3 protein. In the table there are hundreds of thousands of distinct CDR3 sequences, approximately 30% of which are singletons. Collection of around 10 milliliters of peripheral blood was performed for each donor. Germline V gives CDR1 DFQATT, CDR2 SNEGSKA (reference sequence). CDR3 size: 12 residues. The chain uses TRBV20-1 and TRBJ1-1, with 7 bases matching TRBD1. This sequence originates from an elderly woman in good health. Sample: blood. This CDR3 reads CSARTGNTEALF. The CDR3 DNA is TGCAGTGCTAGGACAGGGAACACTGAAGCTCTCTTT.